The rows below give T cell receptor beta chains drawn from one sample of a study of blood T cell repertoires in COVID-19. Produced via immunoSEQ multiplex PCR; TCRdb's table is partial and in-frame only. The data hold around 480,000 clones, with around 90% observed a single time. Sequenced material: PBMCs or T cells enriched from blood (not recorded which). Receptor source: a woman aged 18 to 35 who had recovered from COVID-19. Both conserved end residues are part of each CDR3. D genes are given only for firm matches. Only some rows state a clone size, as once, few, many or a class for expanded clones.

cdr3_nt cdr3_aa v_call clone_size d_call j_call
TGTGCCTGGAGTGGCGTGGGACAGGATATAGGTGAGCAGTTCTTC CAWSGVGQDIGEQFF TRBV30 NA TRBD1 TRBJ2-1
TGTGCCAGCAGCCCCAATCGACAGATGGGCTACACCTTC CASSPNRQMGYTF TRBV7-2 NA NA TRBJ1-2
TGTGCCAGTAGTTCGACACAGGGAGACTGGAATCAGCCCCAGCATTTT CASSSTQGDWNQPQHF TRBV19 few NA TRBJ1-5
TGTGCCAGCAGCAAAGGTAGGCCTAGCGGGGGGTACTCTGGGGCCAACGTCCTGACTTTC CASSKGRPSGGYSGANVLTF TRBV21-1 once NA TRBJ2-6
TGTGCCAGCAGATTAACAGGGGGCGGCACTGAAGCTTTCTTT CASRLTGGGTEAFF TRBV6-4 NA TRBD1 TRBJ1-1
TGTGCCAGCAGCCAAGCGGGATTTGGAAACACCATATATTTT CASSQAGFGNTIYF TRBV3-1/TRBV3-2 NA NA TRBJ1-3
TGTGCCAGCAGTGCCGACAGGGGAGATTCACCCCTCCACTTT CASSADRGDSPLHF TRBV6-4 NA TRBD1 TRBJ1-6
TGTGCCAGCGGACTCTTGGACAGCAATGAAAAACTGTTTTTT CASGLLDSNEKLFF TRBV25-1 NA NA TRBJ1-4
TGCGCCAGCAGTTCAGGGGGGCCGAGGGAAAAACTGTTTTTT CASSSGGPREKLFF TRBV5-1 NA TRBD1 TRBJ1-4
TGTGCCAGCAGCTTATTTAGCCAGGGGACTGAAGCTTTCTTT CASSLFSQGTEAFF TRBV7-2 NA NA TRBJ1-1
TGCAGCGTGGGGGCCAATGAAGCTTTCTTT CSVGANEAFF TRBV29-1 NA NA TRBJ1-1
TGTGCCAGCAGCTTGGGGGGGGAAACTGAAGCTTTCTTT CASSLGGETEAFF TRBV5-8 NA NA TRBJ1-1
TGTGCCAGCAGCGTAGGACAGGGGGCGAACACCGGGGAGCTGTTTTTT CASSVGQGANTGELFF TRBV9 NA TRBD1 TRBJ2-2
TGCGCCAGCAGCGCGGGAACTCAAGAGACCCAGTACTTC CASSAGTQETQYF TRBV5-1 NA NA TRBJ2-5
TGCGCCAGCAGCTTCGACAGCTTCGAAAAACTGTTTTTT CASSFDSFEKLFF TRBV5-1 NA NA TRBJ1-4
TGTGCCAGCAGCCGAAGAGGACAGACCTACACCTTC CASSRRGQTYTF TRBV7-2 NA NA TRBJ1-2
TGTGCCACCAGCAGAGGGCCCGGGACAGGGGTTGGGGAACTGTTTTTT CATSRGPGTGVGELFF TRBV15 NA TRBD1 TRBJ1-4
TGTGCCAGCAGATCCTTCGGGTCACCCCTCCACTTT CASRSFGSPLHF TRBV28 NA NA TRBJ1-6
TGTGCCAGCCGCAGGGGGTTTAACAATGAGCAGTTCTTC CASRRGFNNEQFF TRBV2 NA TRBD1 TRBJ2-1
TGCAGCGTTGAAGGCGTGGACAGGTTTGCCAACTATGGCTACACCTTC CSVEGVDRFANYGYTF TRBV29-1 NA TRBD1 TRBJ1-2
TGCGCCAGCAGCCAAGAGGCAGCAACTAATGAAAAACTGTTTTTT CASSQEAATNEKLFF TRBV4-1 NA NA TRBJ1-4
TGTGCCAGTAGTATGGACAGGGGGAGGGTCGCCGGGGAGCTGTTTTTT CASSMDRGRVAGELFF TRBV19 NA TRBD1 TRBJ2-2
TGCGCCAGCAGCTTGGACTTTAACAATGAGCAGTTCTTC CASSLDFNNEQFF TRBV5-1 NA NA TRBJ2-1
TGTGCCAGCTCACGCGAACCCCGCATGAACACTGAAGCTTTCTTT CASSREPRMNTEAFF TRBV18 NA NA TRBJ1-1
TGTGCCAGCAGAGGGGCAGATAGAAGCTACGAGCAGTACTTC CASRGADRSYEQYF TRBV13 NA NA TRBJ2-7
TGTGCCAGCCAGACGCCGGGACAGGAAGCTTTCTTT CASQTPGQEAFF TRBV6-5 NA TRBD1 TRBJ1-1
TGTGCCAGCAGCCAAGAGACGCGCGGAATTGAAGCTTTCTTT CASSQETRGIEAFF TRBV4-2 NA NA TRBJ1-1
TGTGCCTGGAGTGTGAGCGGGGGCCACAATGAGCAGTTCTTC CAWSVSGGHNEQFF TRBV30 NA TRBD2 TRBJ2-1
TGCGCCAGCAGCTTCGGGGACAGGGAACGCGACGAGCAGTACTTC CASSFGDRERDEQYF TRBV5-1 few TRBD1 TRBJ2-7
TGTGCCAGCACGGGGACAGGGGGTAATTCACCCCTCCACTTT CASTGTGGNSPLHF TRBV2 NA TRBD1 TRBJ1-6
TGTGCCAGTAGTATTCCGGGGGGGCAAGCTTTCTTT CASSIPGGQAFF TRBV19 NA NA TRBJ1-1
TGTGCCACCAGCAATACAGGGGGGGGCGAAAAACTGTTTTTT CATSNTGGGEKLFF TRBV15 NA TRBD1 TRBJ1-4
TGTGCCAGCAGCCCCTTTAGAGACAGGGAAGCTTTCTTT CASSPFRDREAFF TRBV7-2 few NA TRBJ1-1
TGTGCCAGCAGTTACAGTAGGGCGGGTTCAGACGAGCAGTACTTC CASSYSRAGSDEQYF TRBV6-5 NA NA TRBJ2-7
TGTGCCAGCAGCCCAATTGGACAGGAAGCTTTCTTT CASSPIGQEAFF TRBV5-6 NA NA TRBJ1-1
TGTGCCAGTTCTGCGGGGCGCAGTCCCCTAAACTATGGCTACACCTTC CASSAGRSPLNYGYTF TRBV19 NA NA TRBJ1-2
TGCAGCGTTGAAGAGGGGCTCAACACTGAAGCTTTCTTT CSVEEGLNTEAFF TRBV29-1 NA NA TRBJ1-1
TGTGCCAGCAGCCCCTGGAACACTGAAGCTTTCTTT CASSPWNTEAFF TRBV7-6 NA NA TRBJ1-1
TGTGCCAGCAGCTCAGCGGTCACAGATACGCAGTATTTT CASSSAVTDTQYF TRBV7-3 NA NA TRBJ2-3
TGTGCCACCAGTGATTTGGCTGGGGCTTCCTACAATGAGCAGTTCTTC CATSDLAGASYNEQFF TRBV24-1 NA NA TRBJ2-1
TGTGCCAGCAGTGATACTCGACAGGGGGCTAGCTCCTACGAGCAGTACTTC CASSDTRQGASSYEQYF TRBV2 NA TRBD1 TRBJ2-7
TGTGCCAGCAGCCAAGACCGGTGGAACACTGAAGCTTTCTTT CASSQDRWNTEAFF TRBV4-2 NA NA TRBJ1-1
TGCGCCAGCAGCCAAGTCCGGGGGGGGGAGCAGTACTTC CASSQVRGGEQYF TRBV4-1 NA TRBD2 TRBJ2-7
TGTGCCAGTAGCCCCTATGGCGGGAGGGAGACCCAGTACTTC CASSPYGGRETQYF TRBV19 NA TRBD2 TRBJ2-5
TGTGCCAGCAGCGGTAATCCTACGGATACGCAGTATTTT CASSGNPTDTQYF TRBV6-5 NA NA TRBJ2-3